One and the same sample provided the 15 T cell receptor beta chains below, sequenced in a study of blood T cell repertoires in COVID-19 (dated by TCRdb to about 2020). Libraries came from the immunoSEQ multiplex PCR assay. TCRdb took this table from immuneACCESS and kept in-frame rearrangements with V and J called. Such tables lack part of the clones; where checked against another copy, unresolved V genes explain under half of the gap, and the rest is unexplained. Here the sample has 95,000 to 100,000 clones; approximately 80% occur a single time. 24% of the sample rests with the top ten. Material: peripheral blood. The source of these receptors is a human donor in a cohort sampled during active COVID-19.

The chain uses TRBV6-2 or TRBV6-3 and TRBJ1-5; tentatively, D is TRBD1 (6 bases). Trimming took 0 bases from V and 4 from J, leaving 16 bases between them. CDR1 MNHEY and CDR2 SVGEGT come from the germline V gene. The CDR3 spans 17 residues. This CDR3 is CASSYSIYSGENQPQHF. For the CDR3, the DNA is TGTGCCAGCAGTTACTCGATTTACTCAGGGGAAAATCAGCCCCAGCATTTT.

The genes are TRBV3-1 (or the pseudogene TRBV3-2) and TRBJ1-2; 12 bases fit TRBD1. From germline, CDR1 is LGHDT and CDR2 YNNKEL (reference sequence). The CDR3 covers 17 residues. V was pared by 4 bases and J by 5 bases, with 11 bases of the junction left unmatched. This CDR3 is CASSPRLSGQGAYGYTF. CDR3 DNA: TGTGCCAGCAGCCCCCGCCTCTCGGGACAGGGGGCTTATGGCTACACCTTC.

The table lists this clone with a count of one. The rearrangement uses TRBV19 and TRBJ2-7, with 7 positions matching TRBD1. The CDR3 extends over 14 amino acids. The V gene's germline CDR1 is LNHDA and CDR2 SQIVND (reference sequence). After removal of 10 bases from V and 0 bases from J, the junction contained 9 bases not matched to a gene. The CDR3 loop reads CATVGQAGSYEQYF. CDR3 bases: TGTGCCACAGTTGGACAGGCCGGCTCCTACGAGCAGTACTTC. Full variable domain (remainder filled in from reference TRBV19 and TRBJ2-7): DGGITQSPKYLFRKEGQNVTLSCEQNLNHDAMYWYRQDPGQGLRLIYYSQIVNDFQKGDIAEGYSVSREKKESFPLTVTSAQKNPTAFYLCATVGQAGSYEQYFGPGTRLTVT.

This clone showed up just once. The chain combines TRBV3-1 (or the pseudogene TRBV3-2) with TRBJ2-7; 7 bases fit TRBD2. CDR1 is LGHDT, CDR2 YNNKEL, per germline (reference sequence). V lost 0 bases, J lost 2 bases, and 7 bases stayed unmatched. The CDR3 runs 16 residues. Here the CDR3 reads CASSQDGGEEAYEQYF. The CDR3 DNA follows: TGTGCCAGCAGCCAAGATGGGGGGGAGGAAGCCTACGAGCAGTACTTC.

In its sample, this clone was seen a few times. V usage is TRBV20-1 and J usage is TRBJ1-5; D is unresolved. Trimming cost V 3 bases and J 0 bases, with 18 bases left between them. The CDR3 has 17 residues. Germline V gene lookup returns CDR1 DFQATT and CDR2 SNEGSKA (reference sequence). The CDR3 DNA follows: TGCAGTGCTAGTCCGAGAGGTCCTGGGTATAGCAATCAGCCCCAGCATTTT. Amino acids: CSASPRGPGYSNQPQHF.

The CDR3 loop reads CASTPTPDRSYEQYF. The CDR3 region has the DNA TGTGCCAGCACCCCGACTCCTGATCGCTCCTACGAGCAGTACTTC. This rearrangement joins TRBV3-1 (or the pseudogene TRBV3-2) to TRBJ2-7; no definite D call. The germline gives CDR1 LGHDT, CDR2 YNNKEL (reference sequence). The CDR3 covers 15 residues. The V end was cut by 7 bases, the J end by 0 bases, with 16 bases between.

V usage is TRBV7-2 and J usage is TRBJ2-7; tentatively, D is TRBD2 (5 bases). The CDR3 has 12 amino acids. Per germline, CDR1 SGHTA and CDR2 FQGNSA. Trimming pared 5 bases from V and 6 bases from J, leaving 11 bases between. CDR3 nucleotides: TGTGCCAGCAGCCCCGGACTCGGCGAGCAGTACTTC. Translating gives CASSPGLGEQYF.

This clone was picked up one time. The chain has TRBV6-6 and TRBJ1-4, with 9 bases fitting TRBD1. V lost 3 bases, J lost 7 bases, and 3 bases stayed unmatched. Germline loops: CDR1 MNHNY, CDR2 SVGAGI (reference sequence). The CDR3 is 14 amino acids. CDR3 region: CASSYGQGTEKLFF. The CDR3 coding sequence is TGTGCCAGCAGTTATGGACAGGGGACTGAAAAACTGTTTTTT.

CDR3 amino acids: CASSQYRHYEQYF. The CDR3 bases are TGTGCCAGCAGCCAATACAGACACTACGAGCAGTACTTC. The chain joins TRBV3-1 (or the pseudogene TRBV3-2) to TRBJ2-7; D remains unclear. The V gene's germline CDR1 is LGHDT and CDR2 YNNKEL (reference sequence). Trimming pared 2 bases from V and 3 bases from J, leaving 8 bases between. This CDR3 spans 13 amino acids.

The J gene is TRBJ2-7, the V gene TRBV7-8; TRBD1 matches at 10 bases. The V and J ends lost 6 bases and 3 bases, in that order; junction bases with no gene match: 14. This CDR3 has 17 amino acids. Germline CDR1 and CDR2: SGHVS and FQNEAQ. The CDR3 sequence is CASSRSFGTGASYEQYF. The DNA for the CDR3 is TGTGCCAGCAGTCGATCGTTCGGGACAGGGGCTAGCTACGAGCAGTACTTC.

The chain is built from TRBV6-5 and TRBJ2-3; TRBD2 matches 10 bases. The germline V gene encodes CDR1 MNHEY and CDR2 SVGAGI. This CDR3 contains 14 residues. The V gene end was trimmed by 6 bases and the J gene end by 6 bases; junction bases not matched to a gene: 6. CDR3 sequence reads: CASRSGRAGDTQYF. CDR3 coding DNA: TGTGCCAGCAGAAGCGGGAGGGCGGGGGATACGCAGTATTTT.

This clone showed up just a few times. V and J are TRBV6-5 and TRBJ2-1; TRBD1 agrees at 9 bases. CDR1 is MNHEY and CDR2 is SVGAGI in the germline V gene. With 7 bases clipped from V and 8 bases from J, the junction kept 9 bases outside the gene matches. The CDR3 consists of 14 residues. CDR3 in amino acids: CASKGQGKGDEQFF. CDR3 DNA: TGTGCCAGCAAAGGACAGGGGAAAGGGGATGAGCAGTTCTTC.

This clone was observed a single time. The chain's CDR3 is CASSLSGVETQYF. The CDR3 coding sequence is TGTGCCAGCAGTTTAAGCGGGGTGGAGACCCAGTACTTC. This chain links TRBV12-3 or TRBV12-4 with TRBJ2-5, with 7 bases that match TRBD2. With 2 bases clipped from V and 5 bases from J, the junction kept 2 bases outside the gene matches. This CDR3 is built from 13 residues.

This sequence joins TRBV7-8 and TRBJ2-5, with 8 bases identical to TRBD2. The germline CDR1 and CDR2 sequences are SGHVS and FQNEAQ. This CDR3 spans 15 amino acids. J gave up 5 bases and V 4 bases, and 9 bases lay outside the gene matches. The CDR3 spells CASSSTGLVTETQYF. CDR3 coding DNA: TGTGCCAGCAGCTCAACGGGACTAGTAACGGAGACCCAGTACTTC.

The V and J genes are TRBV3-1 (or the pseudogene TRBV3-2) and TRBJ2-7, with 14 bases that match TRBD2. Unmatched junction bases numbered 5, after V lost 0 bases and J lost 7 bases. This CDR3 spans 16 amino acids. Per germline, CDR1 LGHDT and CDR2 YNNKEL (reference sequence). The CDR3 nucleotides are TGTGCCAGCAGCCAAGAGGGGACTAGCGGGAGATTTGAGCAGTACTTC. It is translated as CASSQEGTSGRFEQYF.